This T cell receptor (beta chain) was captured by sequencing in a study of early T cells in non-severe SARS-CoV-2 infection. This clonotype was detected many times. Antigen: not known. The germline gives CDR1 WSHSY, CDR2 SAAADI. The CDR3 is 15 amino acids. V shed 0 bases and J shed 8 bases, with 16 bases lying between them. Study results and caveats: Private and CD4 specificities were missed by VDJdb matching, which favored anti-spike CD8 responses.

Attachment of unique molecular identifiers was made to individual cDNA molecules. TCRdb passed the 5' RACE reads through MiXCR, listing each CDR3 protein once. The table has about 25,000 distinct CDR3 sequences, roughly 6% seen once. Sequencing input: whole blood. The chain recombines TRBV10-2 with TRBJ1-1; maybe TRBD1 (5 bases). The source of this sequence is an adult who was a healthcare worker with PCR-confirmed SARS-CoV-2 infection or an uninfected control (not recorded which). The chain's CDR3 is CASSESTLAGREAFF. For the CDR3, the DNA is TGCGCCAGCAGTGAGTCGACCTTGGCAGGGCGAGAAGCTTTCTTT.